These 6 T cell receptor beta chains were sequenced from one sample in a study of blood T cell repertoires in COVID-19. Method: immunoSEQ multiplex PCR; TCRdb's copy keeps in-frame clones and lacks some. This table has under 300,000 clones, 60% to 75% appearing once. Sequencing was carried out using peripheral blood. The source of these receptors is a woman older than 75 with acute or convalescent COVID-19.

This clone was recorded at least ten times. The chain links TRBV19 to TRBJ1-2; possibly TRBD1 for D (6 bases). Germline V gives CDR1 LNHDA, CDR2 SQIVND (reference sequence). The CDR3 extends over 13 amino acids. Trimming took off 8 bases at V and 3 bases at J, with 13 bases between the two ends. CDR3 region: CASSRDTYYGYTF. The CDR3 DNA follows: TGTGCCAGTTCCCGGGACACCTACTATGGCTACACCTTC.

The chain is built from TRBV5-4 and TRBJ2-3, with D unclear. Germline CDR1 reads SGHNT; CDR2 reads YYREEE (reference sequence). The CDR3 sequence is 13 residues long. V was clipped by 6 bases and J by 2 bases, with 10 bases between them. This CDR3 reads CASKEQVTDTQYF. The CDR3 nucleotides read TGTGCCAGCAAGGAGCAAGTCACAGATACGCAGTATTTT.

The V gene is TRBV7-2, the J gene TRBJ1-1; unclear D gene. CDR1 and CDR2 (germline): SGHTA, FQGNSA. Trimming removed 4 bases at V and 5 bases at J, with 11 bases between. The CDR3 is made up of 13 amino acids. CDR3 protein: CASSSPLMTEAFF. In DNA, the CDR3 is TGTGCCAGCAGCTCCCCACTCATGACTGAAGCTTTCTTT.

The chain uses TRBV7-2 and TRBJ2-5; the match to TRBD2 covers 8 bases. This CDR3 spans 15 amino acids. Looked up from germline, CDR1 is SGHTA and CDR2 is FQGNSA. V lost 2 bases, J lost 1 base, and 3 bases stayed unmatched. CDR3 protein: CASSLPGGIQETQYF. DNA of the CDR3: TGTGCCAGCAGCTTACCGGGGGGGATCCAAGAGACCCAGTACTTC.

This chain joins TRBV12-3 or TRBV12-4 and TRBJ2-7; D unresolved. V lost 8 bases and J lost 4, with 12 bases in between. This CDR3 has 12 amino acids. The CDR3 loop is CASRETTYEQYF. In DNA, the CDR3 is TGTGCCAGCCGCGAGACGACTTACGAGCAGTACTTC.

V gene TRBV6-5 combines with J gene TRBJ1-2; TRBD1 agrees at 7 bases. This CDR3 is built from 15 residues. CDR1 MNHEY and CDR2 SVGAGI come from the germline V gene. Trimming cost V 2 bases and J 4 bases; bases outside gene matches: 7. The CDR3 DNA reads TGTGCCAGCAGTTACCTCTCCCGGACAGGCTATGGCTACACCTTC. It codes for CASSYLSRTGYGYTF.